This T cell receptor beta chain was recorded in a study of lymphopenia after photon versus proton radiotherapy (dated by TCRdb to between 2018 and 2021). About the full investigation: The study compared the immunological effects of photon versus proton radiation therapy in patients with gastrointestinal tumors who developed high-grade lymphopenia. The cohort comprised 20 to 25 patients with gastrointestinal tumors who received either photon or proton therapy and then developed lymphopenia. The study aimed to characterize how the two radiation modalities differ in their impact on the immune system.

A note on this clone: What antigen it recognizes has not been identified. Qualities for individual bases were not recorded, and no much larger clone is one base off.

V gives up 1 base and J gives up 0 bases, and the segment between their germline ends measures 13 bases. The CDR3 starts with the cysteine, ends with the phenylalanine, and has 17 residues. Only the CDR3 DNA stays, 51 bases, in frame from base 1. Sequences GTSNPN (CDR1) and SVGIG (CDR2) are obtained from the germline V gene (reference sequence). What the authors observed across the whole study: Among patients across the cohort who died, overall survival time showed an inverse correlation with a larger post-nadir drop in TCR diversity. The authors looked at the survival association only in patients who died, and they framed better survival with proton therapy as a possibility rather than a demonstrated result. During treatment, patients who received proton therapy stayed relatively stable, whereas patients who received photon therapy lost naive T cells and TCR diversity and gained effector/memory populations. After the lymphocyte count nadir, oligoclonal expansion, especially of CD8+ Temra cells, was observed in photon-treated repertoires, and the drop in diversity was driven by this expansion.

The library was prepared using the immunoSEQ multiplex PCR assay. T cell repertoires were profiled by deep sequencing of rearranged TCR beta loci, alongside multiparametric flow cytometry. TCRdb mirrors the immuneACCESS table, restricted to in-frame sequences. Some clones are absent from its copies; in checked studies, under half trace to an unresolved V gene, and the reason for the others is unknown. This sample gives 40,000 or so clones in total; 85% of them show up just once. Over 2% of the sample lies in the top ten. This clonotype was obtained from a man in his forties or fifties with gastric cancer. This receptor chain uses TRBV30 and TRBJ2-6, with a tentative D gene TRBD1 over 6 matching bases. The sample in question was peripheral blood, obtained from a patient treated with photon-based radiotherapy. This receptor carries the CDR3 CAWSAGHSYSGANVLTF. The bases are TGTGCCTGGAGTGCGGGACATTCCTACTCTGGGGCCAACGTCCTGACTTTC.